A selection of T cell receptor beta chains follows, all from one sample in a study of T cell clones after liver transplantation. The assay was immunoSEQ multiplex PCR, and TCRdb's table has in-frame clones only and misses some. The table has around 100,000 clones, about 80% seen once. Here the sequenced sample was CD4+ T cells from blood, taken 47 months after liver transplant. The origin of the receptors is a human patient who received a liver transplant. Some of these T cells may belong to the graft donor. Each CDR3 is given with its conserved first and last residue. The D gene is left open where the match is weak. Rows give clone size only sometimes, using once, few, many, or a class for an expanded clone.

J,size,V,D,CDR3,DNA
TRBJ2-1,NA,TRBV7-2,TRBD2,CASSLDSGGPYNEQFF,TGTGCCAGCAGCTTAGATTCGGGAGGCCCCTACAATGAGCAGTTCTTC
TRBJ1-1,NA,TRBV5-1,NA,CASSLSQQVLMNTEAFF,TGCGCCAGCAGCTTGAGCCAACAGGTCCTCATGAACACTGAAGCTTTCTTT
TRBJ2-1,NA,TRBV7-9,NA,CASSSTRNEQFF,TGTGCCAGCAGCTCCACTAGGAATGAGCAGTTCTTC
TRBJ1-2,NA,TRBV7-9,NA,CASSLEGRSWSGYTF,TGTGCCAGCAGCCTGGAAGGCAGATCATGGAGTGGCTACACCTTC
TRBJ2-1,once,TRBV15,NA,CATSPSVGGTLNEQFF,TGTGCCACCAGCCCAAGTGTCGGCGGAACCTTGAATGAGCAGTTCTTC
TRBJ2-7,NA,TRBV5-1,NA,CASSGPGMNEQYF,TGCGCCAGCAGCGGCCCCGGGATGAACGAGCAGTACTTC
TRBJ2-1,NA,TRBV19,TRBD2,CASSLLAGGSKNNEQFF,TGTGCCAGTAGTCTACTAGCGGGGGGGTCTAAAAACAATGAGCAGTTCTTC
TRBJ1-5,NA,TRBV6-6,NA,CASSLRVGNQPQHF,TGTGCCAGCAGCCTAAGGGTCGGGAATCAGCCCCAGCATTTT
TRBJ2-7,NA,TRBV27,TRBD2,CASSPETSGRYEQYF,TGTGCCAGCAGCCCGGAGACTAGCGGGAGGTACGAGCAGTACTTC
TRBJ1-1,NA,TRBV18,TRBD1,CASSFDRGMNTEAFF,TGTGCCAGCTCATTCGACAGGGGGATGAACACTGAAGCTTTCTTT
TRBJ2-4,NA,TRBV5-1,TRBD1,CASSDRTGKNIQYF,TGCGCCAGCAGCGATCGGACAGGGAAAAACATTCAGTACTTC
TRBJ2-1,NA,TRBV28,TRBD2,CASRKKTSGSYNEQFF,TGTGCCAGCAGGAAAAAGACTAGCGGATCCTACAATGAGCAGTTCTTC
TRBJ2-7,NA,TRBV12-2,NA,CASRQGSSYEQYF,TGTGCAAGTCGCCAGGGGAGCTCCTACGAGCAGTACTTC
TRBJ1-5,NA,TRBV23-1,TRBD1,CASSQSEVRTGAGGNQPQHF,TGCGCCAGCAGTCAATCGGAAGTGCGGACAGGGGCGGGGGGCAATCAGCCCCAGCATTTT
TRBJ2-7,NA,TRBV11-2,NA,CASTSLGGSGPSYEQYF,TGTGCCAGCACCAGCTTAGGAGGAAGCGGGCCCTCCTACGAGCAGTACTTC
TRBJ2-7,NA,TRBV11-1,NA,CASSFRGGPYEQYF,TGTGCCAGCAGCTTTCGCGGGGGCCCCTACGAGCAGTACTTC
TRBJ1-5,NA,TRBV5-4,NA,CASSLAGNQPQHF,TGTGCCAGCAGCTTGGCTGGGAATCAGCCCCAGCATTTT
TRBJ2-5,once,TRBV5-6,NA,CASSSYSWTSQTQYF,TGTGCCAGCAGCTCCTACTCGTGGACCAGCCAGACCCAGTACTTC
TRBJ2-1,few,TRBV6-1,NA,CASSTLINEQFF,TGTGCCAGCAGTACCCTGATCAATGAGCAGTTCTTC
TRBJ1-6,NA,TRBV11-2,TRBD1,CASSPRGQGPSPLHF,TGTGCCAGCAGCCCTAGGGGACAGGGGCCTTCACCCCTCCACTTT
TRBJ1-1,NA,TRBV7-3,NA,CASSSAMLDVRSGAFF,TGTGCCAGCAGCTCCGCGATGTTGGATGTGAGGTCGGGAGCTTTCTTT
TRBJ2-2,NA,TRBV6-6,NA,CASSLLLNTGELFF,TGTGCCAGCAGCCTATTATTGAACACCGGGGAGCTGTTTTTT
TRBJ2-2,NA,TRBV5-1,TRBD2,CASSLAGGNTGELFF,TGCGCCAGCAGCTTAGCGGGAGGGAACACCGGGGAGCTGTTTTTT
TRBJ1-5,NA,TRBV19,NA,CASSILGSNQPQHF,TGTGCCAGTAGTATTTTGGGGAGCAATCAGCCCCAGCATTTT
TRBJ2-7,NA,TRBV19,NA,CASKARRGNRDEQYF,TGTGCCAGTAAGGCTCGGCGGGGAAATAGGGACGAGCAGTACTTC
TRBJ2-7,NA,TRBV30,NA,CAWSLLGVEQYF,TGTGCCTGGAGTTTACTAGGTGTCGAGCAGTACTTC
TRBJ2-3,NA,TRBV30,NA,CAWRYPDTQYF,TGTGCCTGGCGATACCCAGATACGCAGTATTTT
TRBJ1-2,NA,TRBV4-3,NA,CASSQDLRGDNYGYTF,TGCGCCAGCAGCCAAGATCTGAGAGGCGATAACTATGGCTACACCTTC
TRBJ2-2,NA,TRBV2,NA,CASSEGRLTGELFF,TGTGCCAGCAGTGAGGGACGGCTCACCGGGGAGCTGTTTTTT